The 6 T cell receptor beta chains given below trace back to one sample, sequenced in a study of control samples from healthy donors and cancer patients. Sequencing used immunoSEQ multiplex PCR; TCRdb keeps in-frame clones, though not all of them. Of about 220,000 clones listed, about 93% are singletons. The sequenced sample consisted of blood. The receptor source for this set is a man aged 45-60 years in good health.

The chain combines TRBV7-8 with TRBJ2-7, with 9 bases fitting TRBD2. The CDR3 has 13 amino acids. CDR1 and CDR2 from the germline V gene are SGHVS and FQNEAQ. The V and J ends lost 6 bases and 3 bases, in that order; junction bases with no gene match: 3. This CDR3 is CASSYSGGYEQYF. The CDR3 DNA reads as TGTGCCAGCAGTTATAGCGGGGGCTACGAGCAGTACTTC.

This rearrangement joins TRBV9 to TRBJ1-2; D call uncertain. Looked up from germline, CDR1 is SGDLS and CDR2 is YYNGEE. The CDR3 contains 15 residues. Between the trimmed V and J ends, which lost 1 base and 4 bases, there was a span of 14 bases. The CDR3 nucleotides read TGTGCCAGCAGCGTAACCGAGACGGGAGTCTATGGCTACACCTTC. Its protein is CASSVTETGVYGYTF.

This chain joins TRBV5-1 and TRBJ2-2, with TRBD1 matching over 8 bases. The V segment lost 2 bases and the J segment 1 base; nucleotides outside the gene matches: 1. This CDR3 is 15 amino acids long. Germline CDR1 and CDR2: SGHRS and YFSETQ. The CDR3 nucleotides read TGCGCCAGCAGCTTCGGGACAGGGAACACCGGGGAGCTGTTTTTT. This sequence encodes CASSFGTGNTGELFF.

The V call is TRBV5-1, the J call TRBJ2-1, with a tentative D call TRBD1 (5 bases). Germline loops: CDR1 SGHRS, CDR2 YFSETQ. Trimming shortened V by 0 bases and J by 1 base, and 8 bases separated the two germline ends. The CDR3 sequence is 15 residues long. This CDR3 reads CASSLDQGSYNEQFF. CDR3 coding DNA: TGCGCCAGCAGCTTGGATCAGGGTTCCTACAATGAGCAGTTCTTC.

This chain joins TRBV28 and TRBJ2-7; D is unresolved. CDR1 is MDHEN, CDR2 SYDVKM, per germline. The CDR3 is 13 residues long. Trimming cost V 2 bases and J 0 bases, with 5 bases left between them. Written as DNA, the CDR3 is TGTGCCAGCAGTTTAGAGAGCTCCTACGAGCAGTACTTC. It specifies CASSLESSYEQYF.

This clone came up once. The rearrangement joins TRBV28 to TRBJ1-4; tentative D call: TRBD1 (5 bases). The CDR3 is 16 residues long. Trimming took off 2 bases at V and 0 bases at J, with 10 bases between the two ends. Germline V lookup: CDR1 MDHEN, CDR2 SYDVKM. CDR3 coding DNA: TGTGCCAGCAGTTTAGTCAGGGCCGCAACTAATGAAAAACTGTTTTTT. Protein: CASSLVRAATNEKLFF.